This T cell receptor (beta chain) stems from a study of PD-L1 blockade in urothelial cancer (dated by TCRdb to 2016 to 2017). At the level of the whole study: Every patient began therapy at some point between 2013 and 2015 and was given atezolizumab 1,200 mg intravenously every 3 weeks. About 90% of the 29 patients were males with bladder-origin urothelial cancer, and about 60% of the 29 reported a prior smoking history. Patients had an ECOG performance status of 0 or 1 and had received between 0 and 3 prior chemotherapy regimens. Blood samples were analyzed at two time points: 3 weeks after treatment start (second dose) and 6 weeks after treatment start. Blood samples gave a median of about 150,000 T cells and approximately 81,000 unique TCRs, with a median clonality of roughly 0.081. Somatic, immune and clinical correlates of response to PD-L1 blockade with atezolizumab in urothelial cancer were the focus of an exploratory multi-omic analysis. Pretreatment tumor samples and matched peripheral blood, collected serially before and after atezolizumab treatment, underwent TCR sequencing. Durable clinical benefit was defined as progression-free survival longer than 6 months, and TCR features were also tested against progression-free and overall survival. In the same patients, whole exome sequencing and RNA sequencing of pretreatment tumors were performed in addition to TCR sequencing. Durable clinical benefit was achieved by nine patients but not by the remaining 20. Pretreatment blood TCR-seq was available for fewer than 30 patients, at least one posttreatment blood collection was obtained for about 24 patients, and tumor TCR-seq was available for about 24 patients. What the research found in general, with its limitations: A pretreatment peripheral blood TCR clonality below the median was linked to improved progression-free and overall survival. At 3 weeks after the start of treatment, tumor-associated TCR clones in peripheral blood had expanded more in patients with durable benefit (n of about 20, p = 0.022). Because of the small sample size (n ≈ 31) and the many exploratory analyses performed, the results are intended to be regarded as hypothesis-generating.

Comment on this clone: This receptor's antigen is unknown. The record has no base qualities; no much larger clone is one base away.

According to the study, the label for this sample's time point signals: peripheral blood 6 weeks after treatment start. A total of 29 patients with locally advanced or metastatic urothelial carcinoma, treated at Memorial Sloan Kettering on a trial protocol, made up the cohort. Peripheral blood mononuclear cells were collected from each patient pretreatment and during treatment, giving between 1 and 8 total time points per patient. The Qiagen DNeasy Blood extraction kit was used to purify genomic DNA from total PBMCs and tumor samples. PBMCs were collected pretreatment and during treatment, and were isolated and stored as previously described. Synthetic TCR analog templates were spiked into each PCR to estimate absolute template abundance from read counts. The immunoSEQ assay was used to amplify TCRbeta CDR3 regions from genomic DNA with bias-controlled V and J gene primers. Sequencing of rearranged TCRbeta segments was performed at approximately 20X coverage. Regarding the original processing steps: Clustering was used to correct sequencing errors, and CDR3s were annotated against IMGT to assign V, D and J genes. Only productive TCRbeta rearrangements were used in downstream analyses, excluding out-of-frame or stop-codon sequences. To compute clonality, Shannon entropy was normalized by the log of the number of unique productive sequences and then subtracted from one. Clones differing between time points or between blood and tumor were identified by Fisher's exact test with Benjamini-Hochberg correction at adjusted p below 0.01. The source is immuneACCESS, and TCRdb retained only in-frame sequences with V and J called. Part of the clones is not carried over; for the studies checked, unresolved V genes explain less than half of this, and the remainder is unexplained. D and trimming were read from the DNA, whereas the V and J calls and clone size are those reported in that table. This sample holds under 20,000 clones; approximately 83% were observed only once. The top ten clones comprise over 1.5% of the sample.

The origin of this receptor is a man in his fifties or sixties with urothelial cancer. This sample comprised PBMCs, obtained around atezolizumab (anti-PD-L1) treatment.

The CDR3 in this case is CASSLALAGGTGELFF. The DNA is TGTGCCAGCAGCTTAGCGTTAGCGGGGGGCACCGGGGAGCTGTTTTTT. Here the chain combines TRBV11-1 and TRBJ2-2; 10 central bases correspond to TRBD2. The germline V and J ends show losses of 0 bases and 4 bases respectively, and no gene match explains 2 bases of the junction. The CDR3 runs 16 residues from the cysteine to the phenylalanine. Of all the DNA, just the CDR3 is kept, 48 bases in frame from base 1. The germline V gene (reference sequence) specifies SGHAT as CDR1 and FQDESV as CDR2.